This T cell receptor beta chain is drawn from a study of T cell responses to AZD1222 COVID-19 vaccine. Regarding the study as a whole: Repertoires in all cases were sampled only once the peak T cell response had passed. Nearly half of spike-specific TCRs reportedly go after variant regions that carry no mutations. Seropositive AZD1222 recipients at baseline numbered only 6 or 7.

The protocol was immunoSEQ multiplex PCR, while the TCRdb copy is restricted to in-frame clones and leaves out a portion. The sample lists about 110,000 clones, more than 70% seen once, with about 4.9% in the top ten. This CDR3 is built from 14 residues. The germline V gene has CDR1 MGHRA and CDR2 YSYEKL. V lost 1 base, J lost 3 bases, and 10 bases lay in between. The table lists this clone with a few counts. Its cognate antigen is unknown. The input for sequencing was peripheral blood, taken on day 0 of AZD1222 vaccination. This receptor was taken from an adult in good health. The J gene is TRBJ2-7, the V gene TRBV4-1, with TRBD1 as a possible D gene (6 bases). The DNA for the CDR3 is TGCGCCAGCAGCCAAGGACAGGATAACTACGAGCAGTACTTC. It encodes CASSQGQDNYEQYF.